The entry that follows covers one TCR beta chain sequence. In the original analysis: Reference gene primer amplification gave nucleated cell count estimates. Here immunoSEQ multiplex PCR was the method, and the copy in TCRdb shows in-frame clones only, minus some. The V and J calls and clone size come from that table; D and trimming were worked out from the DNA. The repertoire holds approximately 44,000 clones, with approximately 92% as singletons. This record comes from a study of blood T cell repertoires in COVID-19. Study details: There were acute and convalescent COVID-19 samples, and they came from the United States, Italy and Spain. In each case, the material was cDNA or gDNA derived from T cells, B-cell-depleted T cells, or PBMCs.

Germline loops: CDR1 SGHNT, CDR2 YENEEA. Between the trimmed V and J ends, which lost 5 bases and 0 bases, there was a span of 8 bases. CDR3 size: 14 residues. The sequenced material came from peripheral blood. This TCR was sampled from a human donor in a cohort sampled during active COVID-19. J is TRBJ2-1 and V is TRBV11-3; D possibly corresponds to TRBD2 (6 bases). The CDR3 protein is CASSVSGSYNEQFF. CDR3 bases: TGTGCCAGCAGCGTTAGCGGCTCCTACAATGAGCAGTTCTTC. Based on the CDR3 plus reference TRBV11-3 and TRBJ2-1, the full variable domain is EAGVVQSPRYKIIEKKQPVAFWCNPISGHNTLYWYLQNLGQGPELLIRYENEEAVDDSQLPKDRFSAERLKGVDSTLKIQPAELGDSAVYLCASSVSGSYNEQFFGPGTRLTVL.